One and the same sample provided the 6 T cell receptor beta chains below, sequenced in a study of spatial heterogeneity in lung cancer. Indicated time point: sample taken at primary tumor resection. Frozen PBMC, nontumor lung or tumor provided whole RNA, which was sequenced unsorted. TCRdb processed the 5' RACE reads anew with MiXCR; each CDR3 protein has one entry. The top ten hold about 16% of the sample, which has tens of thousands of distinct CDR3 sequences, about 8% seen once. Sequenced here: PBMCs, sampled at surgery. These receptors were collected from a female donor with early-stage non-small cell lung cancer.

This chain uses TRBV7-2 with TRBJ2-5; no clear D. V was cut by 1 base and J by 5 bases, with 14 bases left in between. CDR1 and CDR2 from the germline V gene are SGHTA and FQGNSA. The CDR3 spans 15 residues. CDR3 sequence: CASSLDTSRLETQYF. The DNA for the CDR3 is TGTGCCAGCAGCTTAGATACCTCAAGGTTGGAGACCCAGTACTTC.

This clonotype was observed at least ten times. The chain uses TRBV7-2 and TRBJ2-3, with a possible D match to TRBD1 (5 bases). The CDR3 covers 15 residues. CDR1 and CDR2 from the germline V gene are SGHTA and FQGNSA. V dropped 4 bases and J dropped 3 bases, with 14 bases sitting between them. The DNA of the CDR3 is TGTGCCAGCAGCTCGGTTAGGGGATGGACAGATACGCAGTATTTT. Translation: CASSSVRGWTDTQYF.

CDR3 loop: CASSGAGNNGEPQYF. As DNA, the CDR3 is TGTGCCAGCAGCGGGGCAGGCAATAACGGCGAACCCCAGTATTTT. The V call is TRBV4-2, the J call TRBJ1-5, with D possibly being TRBD1 (5 bases). The J call may be in error: the DNA end matches TRBJ2-3 better. CDR3 length equals 15 residues. Germline V CDR1 and CDR2: LGHNA, YNFKEQ.

This clonotype was detected many times. The V call is TRBV18, the J call TRBJ2-5; no reliable D call. The CDR3 sequence is 15 residues long. V lost 3 bases to trimming and J lost 0 bases, with 11 bases between them. Germline CDR1 KGHSH, CDR2 LQKENI. The CDR3 DNA reads TGTGCCAGCTCACCCTTGTCAGGCCACCAAGAGACCCAGTACTTC. Its translation: CASSPLSGHQETQYF.

The table lists this clonotype with a few counts. The chain is built from TRBV7-8 and TRBJ2-3; 8 bases line up with TRBD1. Trimming removed 5 bases from V and 3 bases from J; junction bases left unmatched: 7. CDR3 length: 15 residues. Germline assignment: CDR1 SGHVS and CDR2 FQNEAQ. The CDR3 DNA reads as TGTGCCAGCAGCCCGGACAGGGCTCGGACAGATACGCAGTATTTT. This encodes CASSPDRARTDTQYF. Supplemented by reference TRBV7-8 and TRBJ2-3, the full variable domain reads GAGVSQSPRYKVAKRGQDVALRCDPISGHVSLFWYQQALGQGPEFLTYFQNEAQLDKSGLPSDRFFAERPEGSVSTLKIQRTQQEDSAVYLCASSPDRARTDTQYFGPGTRLTVL.

This clonotype was detected only a few times. The chain joins TRBV12-3 or TRBV12-4 to TRBJ2-1, with 8 bases lining up with TRBD1. Trimming took 1 base from V and 0 from J; bases not matched to a gene: 14. The CDR3 extends over 20 amino acids. The CDR3 sequence is CASSLGRRQGLPSSYNEQFF. The CDR3 region has the DNA TGTGCCAGCAGTTTAGGTAGGAGACAGGGGCTACCGAGCTCCTACAATGAGCAGTTCTTC.